This T cell receptor beta chain emerged from a study of regulatory T cells in long-lasting Graves disease. A remark on this clonotype: Antigen: not known.

The CDR3 is 15 amino acids. CDR1 is SGHNT and CDR2 is YENEEA in the germline V gene. V shed 5 bases and J 6 bases; nucleotides not matched to a gene: 4. Arm-PCR of CDR3 regions with iRepertoire HTBI primers generated TCR beta libraries. TCRdb analysed the multiplex PCR reads with MiXCR anew, one entry per CDR3 protein. The table lists about 470,000 distinct CDR3 sequences, less than 25% of them singletons, with roughly 8% in the top ten. Study-level points and caveats: TCR diversity was lower in persistent than newly diagnosed Graves' disease. In persistent patients, shared public clonotypes (around 2,600) outnumbered those in new patients (approximately 880).

Documented time point: persistent/refractory GD, antithyroid drugs over 5 years with positive TRAb. RNA isolated from PBMCs was used to make the TCR library. The source is a female donor with Graves disease. The chain uses TRBV11-3 and TRBJ2-1, with TRBD2 matching over 13 bases. The sequenced sample was peripheral blood mononuclear cells (PBMCs), obtained when the disease was refractory, from a patient treated with antithyroid drugs. The CDR3 protein is CASSHGTSGINEQFF. CDR3 in DNA: TGTGCCAGCAGCCACGGGACTAGCGGGATCAATGAGCAGTTCTTC.